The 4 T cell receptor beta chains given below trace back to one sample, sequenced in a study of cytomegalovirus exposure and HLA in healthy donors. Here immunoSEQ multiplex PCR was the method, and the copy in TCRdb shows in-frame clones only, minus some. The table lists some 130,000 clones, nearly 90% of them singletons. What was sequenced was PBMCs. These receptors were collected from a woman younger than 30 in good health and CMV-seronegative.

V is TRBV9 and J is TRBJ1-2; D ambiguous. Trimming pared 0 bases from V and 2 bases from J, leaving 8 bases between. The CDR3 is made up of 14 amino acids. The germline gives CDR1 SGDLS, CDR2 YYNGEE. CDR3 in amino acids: CASSVAVRNYGYTF. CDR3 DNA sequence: TGTGCCAGCAGCGTAGCGGTCAGGAACTATGGCTACACCTTC.

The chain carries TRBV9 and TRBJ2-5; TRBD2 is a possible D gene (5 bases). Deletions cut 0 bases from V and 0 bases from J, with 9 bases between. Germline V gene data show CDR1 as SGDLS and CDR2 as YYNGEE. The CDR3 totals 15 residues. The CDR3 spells CASSVGRRDQETQYF. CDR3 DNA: TGTGCCAGCAGCGTAGGGAGGCGAGACCAAGAGACCCAGTACTTC.

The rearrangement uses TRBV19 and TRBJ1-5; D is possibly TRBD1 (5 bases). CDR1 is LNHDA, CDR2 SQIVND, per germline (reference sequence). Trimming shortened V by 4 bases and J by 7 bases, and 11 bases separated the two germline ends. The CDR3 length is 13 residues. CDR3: CASSRGGGQPQHF. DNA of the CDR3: TGTGCCAGTAGTAGGGGGGGAGGGCAGCCCCAGCATTTT.

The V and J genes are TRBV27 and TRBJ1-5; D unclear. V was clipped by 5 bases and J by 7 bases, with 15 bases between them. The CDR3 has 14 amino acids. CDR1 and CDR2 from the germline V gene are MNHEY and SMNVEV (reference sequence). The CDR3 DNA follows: TGTGCCAGCAGTCCAGGAGGGCTTGCCCAGCCCCAGCATTTT. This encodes CASSPGGLAQPQHF.